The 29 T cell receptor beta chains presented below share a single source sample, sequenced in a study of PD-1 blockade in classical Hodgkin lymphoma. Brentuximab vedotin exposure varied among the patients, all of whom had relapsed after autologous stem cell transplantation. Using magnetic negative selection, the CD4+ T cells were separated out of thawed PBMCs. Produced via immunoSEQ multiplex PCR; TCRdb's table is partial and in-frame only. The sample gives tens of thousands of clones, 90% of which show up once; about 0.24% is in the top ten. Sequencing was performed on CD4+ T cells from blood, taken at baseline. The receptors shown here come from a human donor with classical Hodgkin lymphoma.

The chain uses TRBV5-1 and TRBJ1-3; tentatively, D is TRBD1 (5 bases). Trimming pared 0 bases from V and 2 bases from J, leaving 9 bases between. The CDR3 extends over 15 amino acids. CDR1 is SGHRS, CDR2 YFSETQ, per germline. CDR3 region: CASSLVQGPGNTIYF. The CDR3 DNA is TGCGCCAGCAGCTTGGTGCAGGGTCCTGGAAACACCATATATTTT.

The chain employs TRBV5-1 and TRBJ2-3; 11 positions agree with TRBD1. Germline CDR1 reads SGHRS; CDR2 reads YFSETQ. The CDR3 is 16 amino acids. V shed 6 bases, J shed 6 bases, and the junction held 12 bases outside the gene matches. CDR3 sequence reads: CASTPTGTGGFDTQYF. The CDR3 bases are TGCGCCAGCACCCCAACCGGGACAGGGGGGTTCGATACGCAGTATTTT.

The CDR3 protein is CASSDGQGRSLEQYF. The CDR3 bases are TGTGCCAGCAGCGATGGACAGGGTCGATCCCTCGAGCAGTACTTC. V is TRBV7-9 and J is TRBJ2-7; 8 nucleotides align to TRBD1. Germline V gene data show CDR1 as SEHNR and CDR2 as FQNEAQ (reference sequence). CDR3 size: 15 residues. With V trimmed by 5 bases and J by 6 bases, 12 bases remained unmatched.

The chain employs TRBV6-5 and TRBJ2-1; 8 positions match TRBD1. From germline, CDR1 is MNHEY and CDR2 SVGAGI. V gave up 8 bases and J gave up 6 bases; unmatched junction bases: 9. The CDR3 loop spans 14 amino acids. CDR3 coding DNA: TGTGCCAGCCGTCGACAGGGGCGGGTCAATGAGCAGTTCTTC. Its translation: CASRRQGRVNEQFF.

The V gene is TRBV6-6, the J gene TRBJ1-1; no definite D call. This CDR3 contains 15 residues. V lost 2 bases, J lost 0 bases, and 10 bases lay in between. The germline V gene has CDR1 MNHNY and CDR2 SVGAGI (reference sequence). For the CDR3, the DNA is TGTGCCAGCAGTTACAGGTCAGGTATGAACACTGAAGCTTTCTTT. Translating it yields CASSYRSGMNTEAFF.

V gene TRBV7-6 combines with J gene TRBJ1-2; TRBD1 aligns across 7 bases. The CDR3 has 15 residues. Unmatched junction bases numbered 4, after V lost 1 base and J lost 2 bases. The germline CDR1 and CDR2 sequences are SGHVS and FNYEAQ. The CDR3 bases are TGTGCCAGCAGCTTAGACCGGGGACAGAACTATGGCTACACCTTC. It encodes CASSLDRGQNYGYTF.

The CDR3 sequence is CASSRQGGYEQYF. CDR3 sequence (DNA): TGTGCCAGCAGCCGCCAGGGGGGCTACGAGCAGTACTTC. This chain uses TRBV7-2 with TRBJ2-7, with a tentative D call TRBD1 (7 bases). The CDR3 totals 13 residues. V lost 5 bases, J lost 3 bases, and 11 bases lay in between. Germline V gene lookup returns CDR1 SGHTA and CDR2 FQGNSA. The variable domain in full, completed from reference TRBV7-2 and TRBJ2-7, reads GAGVSQSPSNKVTEKGKDVELRCDPISGHTALYWYRQSLGQGLEFLIYFQGNSAPDKSGLPSDRFSAERTGGSVSTLTIQRTQQEDSAVYLCASSRQGGYEQYFGPGTRLTVT.

Written as DNA, the CDR3 is TGCGCCAGCAGTTTGACTAGCGGACCCTACAATGAGCAGTTCTTC. It specifies CASSLTSGPYNEQFF. This chain links TRBV5-1 with TRBJ2-1; 9 bases line up with TRBD2. The CDR3 runs 15 residues. Germline V gene sequence: CDR1 SGHRS, CDR2 YFSETQ. The trim removed 5 bases at V and 2 bases at J, leaving 5 bases unmatched. Full variable domain (outside the CDR3, taken from reference TRBV5-1 and TRBJ2-1): KAGVTQTPRYLIKTRGQQVTLSCSPISGHRSVSWYQQTPGQGLQFLFEYFSETQRNKGNFPGRFSGRQFSNSRSEMNVSTLELGDSALYLCASSLTSGPYNEQFFGPGTRLTVL.

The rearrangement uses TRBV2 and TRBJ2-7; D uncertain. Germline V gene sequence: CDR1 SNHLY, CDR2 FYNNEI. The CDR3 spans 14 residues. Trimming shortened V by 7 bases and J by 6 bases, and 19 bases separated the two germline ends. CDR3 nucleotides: TGTGCCAGCAAAGGTACAGCACCGGTGGGCGAGCAGTACTTC. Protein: CASKGTAPVGEQYF.

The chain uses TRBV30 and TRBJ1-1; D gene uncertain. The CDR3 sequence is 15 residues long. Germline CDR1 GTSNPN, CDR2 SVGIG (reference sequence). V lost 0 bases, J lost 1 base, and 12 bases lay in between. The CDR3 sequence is CAWSVPVGKNTEAFF. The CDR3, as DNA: TGTGCCTGGAGTGTACCGGTCGGAAAGAACACTGAAGCTTTCTTT.

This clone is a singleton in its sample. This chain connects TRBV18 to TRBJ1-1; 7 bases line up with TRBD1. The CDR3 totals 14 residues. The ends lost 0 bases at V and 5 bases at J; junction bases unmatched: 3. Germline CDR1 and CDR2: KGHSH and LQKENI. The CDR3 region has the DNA TGTGCCAGCTCACCACCCGGACAGGTGACTGAAGCTTTCTTT. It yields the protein CASSPPGQVTEAFF.

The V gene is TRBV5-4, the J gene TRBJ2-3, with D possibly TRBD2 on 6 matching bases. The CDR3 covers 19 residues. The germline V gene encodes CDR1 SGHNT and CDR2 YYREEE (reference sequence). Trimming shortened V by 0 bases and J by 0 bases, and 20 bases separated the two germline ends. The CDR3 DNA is TGTGCCAGCAGCTTGGAATTGGGGACTCTTCGAATTAGCACAGATACGCAGTATTTT. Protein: CASSLELGTLRISTDTQYF.

CDR3 nucleotides: TGCAGCGTTGTCCCCCCGGGCTTTTGGGATACGCAGTATTTT. Translating gives CSVVPPGFWDTQYF. V is TRBV29-1 and J is TRBJ2-3, with D hard to call. The CDR3 covers 14 residues. The V gene's germline CDR1 is SQVTM and CDR2 ANQGSEA. V was trimmed by 4 bases and J by 6 bases, leaving 17 bases between them.

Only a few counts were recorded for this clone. CDR3 amino acids: CSVQGVGYGYTF. In nucleotides, the CDR3 is TGCAGCGTTCAGGGAGTCGGCTATGGCTACACCTTC. This rearrangement joins TRBV29-1 to TRBJ1-2; maybe TRBD1 (5 bases). Between the trimmed V and J ends, which lost 5 bases and 4 bases, there was a span of 11 bases. Germline V gene lookup returns CDR1 SQVTM and CDR2 ANQGSEA. The CDR3 extends over 12 amino acids. Variable domain in full (rest from reference TRBV29-1 and TRBJ1-2): SAVISQKPSRDICQRGTSLTIQCQVDSQVTMMFWYRQQPGQSLTLIATANQGSEATYESGFVIDKFPISRPNLTFSTLTVSNMSPEDSSIYLCSVQGVGYGYTFGSGTRLTVV.

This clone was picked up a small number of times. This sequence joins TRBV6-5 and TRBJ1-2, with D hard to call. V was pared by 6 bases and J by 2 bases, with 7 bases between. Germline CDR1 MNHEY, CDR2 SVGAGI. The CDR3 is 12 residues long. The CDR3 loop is CASRRPNYGYTF. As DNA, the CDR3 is TGTGCCAGCAGGAGGCCAAACTATGGCTACACCTTC.

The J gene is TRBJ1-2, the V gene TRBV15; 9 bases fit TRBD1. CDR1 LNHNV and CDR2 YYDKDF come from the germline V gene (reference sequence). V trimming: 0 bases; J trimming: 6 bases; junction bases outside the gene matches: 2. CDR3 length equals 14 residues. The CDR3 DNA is TGTGCCACCAGCAGAGATGACAGGGGGGATGGCTACACCTTC. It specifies CATSRDDRGDGYTF. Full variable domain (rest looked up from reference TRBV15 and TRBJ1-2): DAMVIQNPRYQVTQFGKPVTLSCSQTLNHNVMYWYQQKSSQAPKLLFHYYDKDFNNEADTPDNFQSRRPNTSFCFLDIRSPGLGDTAMYLCATSRDDRGDGYTFGSGTRLTVV.

The DNA for the CDR3 is TGTGCCAGCAGTTTTGGACAGCCCGGGGGTGGAGACGAGCAGTACTTC. Encoded protein: CASSFGQPGGGDEQYF. The genes are TRBV28 and TRBJ2-7; D possibly uses TRBD1 or TRBD2 (6 bases each). This CDR3 contains 16 residues. Trimming took off 3 bases at V and 5 bases at J, with 20 bases between the two ends. Germline-derived CDR1 and CDR2 are MDHEN and SYDVKM.

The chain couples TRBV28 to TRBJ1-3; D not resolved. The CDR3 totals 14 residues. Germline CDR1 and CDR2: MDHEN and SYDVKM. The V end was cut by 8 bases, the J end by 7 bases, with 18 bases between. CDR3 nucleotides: TGTGCCAGCTCACCCCGAGGGAGGGATAACACCATATATTTT. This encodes CASSPRGRDNTIYF.

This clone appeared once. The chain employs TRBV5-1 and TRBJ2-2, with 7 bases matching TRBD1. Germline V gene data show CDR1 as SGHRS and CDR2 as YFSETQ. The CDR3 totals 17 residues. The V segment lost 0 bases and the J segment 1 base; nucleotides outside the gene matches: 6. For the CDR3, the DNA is TGCGCCAGCAGCTTGGCCGGGGCAGGGGGGAACACCGGGGAGCTGTTTTTT. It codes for CASSLAGAGGNTGELFF.

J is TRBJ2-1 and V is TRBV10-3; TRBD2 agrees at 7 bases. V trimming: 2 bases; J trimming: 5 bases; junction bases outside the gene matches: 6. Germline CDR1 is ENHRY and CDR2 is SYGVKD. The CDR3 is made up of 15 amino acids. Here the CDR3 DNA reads TGTGCCATCAGTGAGCCGAGCGGGGCGCACAATGAGCAGTTCTTC. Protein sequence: CAISEPSGAHNEQFF.

The CDR3 bases are TGCGCCAGCAGACCGAATCAGGGAGTTGGGTATGGCTACACCTTC. Residues: CASRPNQGVGYGYTF. The chain is built from TRBV5-1 and TRBJ1-2; D possibly corresponds to TRBD1 (5 bases). Germline V CDR1 and CDR2: SGHRS, YFSETQ. CDR3 length equals 15 residues. The V end lost 5 bases, the J end lost 5 bases, and 19 bases lay between the germline ends.

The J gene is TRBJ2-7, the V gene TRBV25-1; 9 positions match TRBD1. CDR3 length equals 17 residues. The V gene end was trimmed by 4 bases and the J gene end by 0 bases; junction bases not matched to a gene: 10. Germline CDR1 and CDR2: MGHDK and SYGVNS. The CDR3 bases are TGTGCCAGCAGTGTCTCCCTCGGACAGGGGAGCTCCTACGAGCAGTACTTC. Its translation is CASSVSLGQGSSYEQYF.

CDR3 bases: TGTGCCAGCAGCTCGGACAAGTACTATGGCTACACCTTC. This codes for CASSSDKYYGYTF. This chain uses TRBV5-4 with TRBJ1-2, with D possibly TRBD1 on 5 matching bases. CDR3 size: 13 residues. V was trimmed by 3 bases and J by 3 bases, leaving 9 bases between them. The germline V gene has CDR1 SGHNT and CDR2 YYREEE (reference sequence). The whole variable domain, filled in from reference TRBV5-4 and TRBJ1-2, reads ETGVTQSPTHLIKTRGQQVTLRCSSQSGHNTVSWYQQALGQGPQFIFQYYREEENGRGNFPPRFSGLQFPNYSSELNVNALELDDSALYLCASSSDKYYGYTFGSGTRLTVV.

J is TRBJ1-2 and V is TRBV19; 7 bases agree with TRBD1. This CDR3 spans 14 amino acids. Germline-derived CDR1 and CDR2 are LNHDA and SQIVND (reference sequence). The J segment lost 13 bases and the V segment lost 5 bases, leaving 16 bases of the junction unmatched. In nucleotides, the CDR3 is TGTGCCAGTAGTGCACACCTCGAAACCCCAGGGGGCACCTTC. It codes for CASSAHLETPGGTF.

CDR3 bases: TGTGCCAGCAGTTACTCAGGCGGGCGGCACTCCTACGAGCAGTACTTC. It yields the protein CASSYSGGRHSYEQYF. The rearrangement joins TRBV6-6 to TRBJ2-7; D may be TRBD2 (5 bases). Germline-derived CDR1 and CDR2 are MNHNY and SVGAGI (reference sequence). Trimming took off 0 bases at V and 0 bases at J, with 12 bases between the two ends. The CDR3 spans 16 residues.

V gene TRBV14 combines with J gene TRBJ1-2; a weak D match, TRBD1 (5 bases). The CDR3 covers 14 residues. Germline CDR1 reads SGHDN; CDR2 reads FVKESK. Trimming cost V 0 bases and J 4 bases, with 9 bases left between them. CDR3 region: CASSQDPGTYGYTF. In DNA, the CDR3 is TGTGCCAGCAGCCAAGATCCGGGGACCTATGGCTACACCTTC.

CDR3 nucleotide sequence: TGTGCCAGCAGCCACGGGACAGGGCAAGAGACCCAGTACTTC. Its protein is CASSHGTGQETQYF. The V gene is TRBV5-8, the J gene TRBJ2-5; 9 bases match TRBD1. CDR1 is SGHTS and CDR2 is YDEGEE in the germline V gene. V was pared by 4 bases and J by 2 bases, with 3 bases of the junction left unmatched. The CDR3 runs 14 residues.

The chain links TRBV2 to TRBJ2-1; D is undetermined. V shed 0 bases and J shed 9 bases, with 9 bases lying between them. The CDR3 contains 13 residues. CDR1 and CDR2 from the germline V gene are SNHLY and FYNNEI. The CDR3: CASSEANGGEQFF. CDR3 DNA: TGTGCCAGCAGTGAAGCTAACGGTGGTGAGCAGTTCTTC.

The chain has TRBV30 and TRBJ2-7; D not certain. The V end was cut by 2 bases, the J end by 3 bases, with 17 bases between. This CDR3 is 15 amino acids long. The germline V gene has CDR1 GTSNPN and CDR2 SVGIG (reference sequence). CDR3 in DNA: TGTGCCTGGAGTATGGATGTCAAATCAGGCTACGAGCAGTACTTC. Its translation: CAWSMDVKSGYEQYF.